This TCR beta chain was observed in a study of T cell changes during pregnancy in multiple sclerosis. This CDR3 has 12 residues. V lost 3 bases and J lost 8, with 8 bases in between. Germline lookup yields CDR1 LNHDA and CDR2 SQIVND (reference sequence). TCRdb's table, derived via immunoSEQ multiplex PCR, lists solely in-frame clones and lacks some. The sample has around 100,000 clones, 92% seen once. Sample share makes this clone medium-sized (0.01 to 0.1%). The chain recombines TRBV19 with TRBJ2-4; maybe TRBD2 (5 bases). This TCR was recovered from a female donor with multiple sclerosis, enrolled in a pregnancy study. This sample comprised peripheral blood, obtained after pregnancy. CDR3 protein: CASSIWGDIQYF. The CDR3 DNA follows: TGTGCCAGTAGTATTTGGGGAGACATTCAGTACTTC. Full variable domain (missing parts from reference TRBV19 and TRBJ2-4): DGGITQSPKYLFRKEGQNVTLSCEQNLNHDAMYWYRQDPGQGLRLIYYSQIVNDFQKGDIAEGYSVSREKKESFPLTVTSAQKNPTAFYLCASSIWGDIQYFGAGTRLSVL.